This T cell receptor beta chain was obtained from a study of human T cells and chemical hapten exposure. Comments on this clonotype: The target antigen is unknown.

TCRdb redid the calling of the RACE reads with MiXCR, one entry per CDR3 protein. The data show 62,000 or so distinct CDR3 sequences, approximately 11% seen once. Time point: pre-sensitization, week 0. Treatment specified: therapeutic diphenylcyclopropenone sensitization with weekly scalp DPC. The donor pool consisted of alopecia patients aged 18 to 70 years, considered suitable for DPC. Study-wide points: Counts of TCRs expanded at PT1 correlated positively with patch test score.

The ends lost 1 base at V and 13 bases at J; junction bases unmatched: 5. The CDR3 loop spans 14 amino acids. CDR1 and CDR2 (germline): SGHAT, FQNNGV. This receptor was identified in a woman in her fifties or sixties with alopecia areata. Some clones in this sample may be carry-over from other donors' samples. The chain is built from TRBV11-2 and TRBJ2-4, with 12 bases that match TRBD2. Sequenced material: whole blood, taken in connection with sensitization to the hapten diphenylcyclopropenone (DPC). This CDR3 is CASSLVASGRGQYF. CDR3 DNA sequence: TGTGCCAGCAGCTTAGTCGCTAGCGGGAGGGGGCAGTACTTC.